One and the same sample provided the 16 T cell receptor beta chains below, sequenced in a study of T cell responses to AZD1222 COVID-19 vaccine (dated by TCRdb to the early 2020s). This specimen's time point label, per the study, means: sample from adult after SARS-CoV-2 infection, after symptom onset. Libraries came from the immunoSEQ multiplex PCR assay. TCRdb took over this immuneACCESS table, retaining in-frame rearrangements with V and J assigned. Such tables are incomplete; in checked studies, under half of the missing clones stem from an unresolved V gene, and the remainder is unexplained. A total of around 140,000 clones appear in this sample, about 92% of them only once. Together, the top ten hold around 12% of the sample. The input for sequencing was peripheral blood, taken after recovery from COVID-19. Receptors originate from an adult who had recovered from COVID-19.

The chain links TRBV3-1 (or the pseudogene TRBV3-2) to TRBJ2-7; 16 nucleotides align to TRBD2. The CDR3 sequence is 17 residues long. V was pared by 4 bases and J by 3 bases, with 6 bases of the junction left unmatched. The germline V gene encodes CDR1 LGHDT and CDR2 YNNKEL (reference sequence). CDR3 coding DNA: TGTGCCAGCAGCCTGGGACTAGCGGGAGGGTGGGGCTACGAGCAGTACTTC. It codes for CASSLGLAGGWGYEQYF.

The chain employs TRBV5-1 and TRBJ1-2, with D unresolved. The CDR3 runs 14 residues. The germline V gene has CDR1 SGHRS and CDR2 YFSETQ. V lost 3 bases and J 6 bases, leaving 15 bases between the germline ends. CDR3 protein: CASSWETPAHGYTF. Here the CDR3 DNA reads TGCGCCAGCAGCTGGGAGACGCCCGCGCATGGCTACACCTTC. The whole variable domain, filled in from reference TRBV5-1 and TRBJ1-2, reads KAGVTQTPRYLIKTRGQQVTLSCSPISGHRSVSWYQQTPGQGLQFLFEYFSETQRNKGNFPGRFSGRQFSNSRSEMNVSTLELGDSALYLCASSWETPAHGYTFGSGTRLTVV.

This chain joins TRBV28 and TRBJ2-7, with no clear D. The CDR3 is made up of 17 amino acids. Germline V gene sequence: CDR1 MDHEN, CDR2 SYDVKM. The V gene lost 5 bases and the J gene lost 4 bases, with 24 bases spanning the gap. The CDR3 loop is CASSLPSGRLGSYEQYF. Written as DNA, the CDR3 is TGTGCCAGCAGTCTACCGTCGGGTAGGCTTGGTTCTTACGAGCAGTACTTC.

The genes are TRBV27 and TRBJ1-2; D may be TRBD1 (5 bases). CDR1 is MNHEY, CDR2 SMNVEV, per germline (reference sequence). The CDR3 consists of 15 residues. The ends were cut back, 5 bases at V and 0 bases at J, with 13 bases in the middle. As DNA, the CDR3 is TGTGCCAGCAGTCCGGACACTCCAGCTAACTATGGCTACACCTTC. Protein: CASSPDTPANYGYTF.

This sequence joins TRBV5-4 and TRBJ2-1, with TRBD2 as a possible D gene (6 bases). With 2 bases removed from V and 0 bases from J, the gap between germline ends came to 12 bases. Germline assignment: CDR1 SGHNT and CDR2 YYREEE (reference sequence). The CDR3 spans 16 residues. CDR3 amino acids: CASSLSATSSYNEQFF. The CDR3 DNA reads TGTGCCAGCAGCTTAAGTGCGACTAGCTCCTACAATGAGCAGTTCTTC. Combining the CDR3 with reference TRBV5-4 and TRBJ2-1 gives the whole variable domain ETGVTQSPTHLIKTRGQQVTLRCSSQSGHNTVSWYQQALGQGPQFIFQYYREEENGRGNFPPRFSGLQFPNYSSELNVNALELDDSALYLCASSLSATSSYNEQFFGPGTRLTVL.

This chain connects TRBV5-1 to TRBJ2-7, with D perhaps TRBD1 (5 bases). Trimming removed 5 bases at V and 6 bases at J, with 15 bases between. Germline V gives CDR1 SGHRS, CDR2 YFSETQ. The CDR3 sequence is 13 residues long. CDR3 DNA: TGCGCCAGCAGACCTACAGGACATCCCGAGCAGTACTTC. Amino acid sequence: CASRPTGHPEQYF.

The rearrangement joins TRBV14 to TRBJ2-7; D is unclear. The CDR3 spans 17 residues. The germline V and J ends were trimmed by 0 bases and 1 base, with 16 bases remaining between them. The V gene's germline CDR1 is SGHDN and CDR2 FVKESK. CDR3 DNA: TGTGCCAGCAGCCAAGATATCAGCCAGGATTTTTCCTACGAGCAGTACTTC. Its translation: CASSQDISQDFSYEQYF. The whole variable domain, filled in from reference TRBV14 and TRBJ2-7, reads EAGVTQFPSHSVIEKGQTVTLRCDPISGHDNLYWYRRVMGKEIKFLLHFVKESKQDESGMPNNRFLAERTGGTYSTLKVQPAELEDSGVYFCASSQDISQDFSYEQYFGPGTRLTVT.

J is TRBJ2-1 and V is TRBV20-1; D remains unclear. Trimming removed 6 bases from V and 5 bases from J, with 8 bases in between. This CDR3 comprises 11 residues. The germline V gene encodes CDR1 DFQATT and CDR2 SNEGSKA (reference sequence). The CDR3 loop is CSADNHNEQFF. The CDR3 DNA is TGCAGTGCCGACAACCACAATGAGCAGTTCTTC.

This rearrangement joins TRBV29-1 to TRBJ2-5, with TRBD2 matching 10 bases. Trimming took 7 bases from V and 2 from J; bases not matched to a gene: 4. CDR1 and CDR2 from the germline V gene are SQVTM and ANQGSEA. This CDR3 has 13 residues. Here the CDR3 reads CSAMTSGQETQYF. In DNA form, the CDR3 reads TGCAGCGCCATGACTAGCGGGCAAGAGACCCAGTACTTC.

The chain recombines TRBV28 with TRBJ2-4, with a possible D match to TRBD1 (6 bases). Trimming cost V 6 bases and J 6 bases, with 21 bases left between them. From germline, CDR1 is MDHEN and CDR2 SYDVKM. CDR3 length: 16 residues. The CDR3 nucleotides are TGTGCCAGCAGCTTCCCGACCCCGGGACAAAGAAACATTCAGTACTTC. Translating gives CASSFPTPGQRNIQYF.

V is TRBV2 and J is TRBJ2-7; 11 bases agree with TRBD2. From germline, CDR1 is SNHLY and CDR2 FYNNEI. Trimming took 0 bases from V and 2 from J; bases not matched to a gene: 3. The CDR3 has 16 amino acids. CDR3 sequence: CASSEAQLAGAYEQYF. CDR3 bases: TGTGCCAGCAGTGAAGCCCAACTAGCGGGGGCCTACGAGCAGTACTTC.

The chain employs TRBV5-1 and TRBJ2-5, with D perhaps assigned TRBD1 or TRBD2 (5 bases each). Germline loops: CDR1 SGHRS, CDR2 YFSETQ. The V end lost 4 bases, the J end lost 2 bases, and 12 bases lay between the germline ends. The CDR3 sequence is 14 residues long. CDR3 coding DNA: TGCGCCAGCAGCCCCGGGACGGATCAAGAGACCCAGTACTTC. Its protein product is CASSPGTDQETQYF.

The CDR3 DNA reads TGTGCCAGCAGTCCCGGATGGGAAAAACTGTTTTTT. It is translated as CASSPGWEKLFF. The chain combines TRBV12-3 or TRBV12-4 with TRBJ1-4; D is unclear. Between the trimmed V and J ends, which lost 5 bases and 8 bases, there was a span of 9 bases. This CDR3 is 12 amino acids long.

The chain combines TRBV7-8 with TRBJ1-2, with D perhaps TRBD1 (6 bases). The V end was cut by 1 base, the J end by 7 bases, with 13 bases between. This CDR3 spans 14 amino acids. Germline V gene data show CDR1 as SGHVS and CDR2 as FQNEAQ. CDR3 sequence reads: CASSLVDRGGGYTF. CDR3 bases: TGTGCCAGCAGCTTAGTTGATAGGGGGGGTGGCTACACCTTC.

V and J are TRBV10-3 and TRBJ1-2; D gene uncertain. Germline CDR1 ENHRY, CDR2 SYGVKD. Between the trimmed V and J ends, which lost 0 bases and 5 bases, there was a span of 4 bases. CDR3 length: 12 residues. The CDR3 is CAISESSYGYTF. The CDR3 region has the DNA TGTGCCATCAGTGAGTCGAGTTATGGCTACACCTTC.

This chain joins TRBV7-9 and TRBJ1-2; D unclear. Per the germline V gene, CDR1 is SEHNR and CDR2 is FQNEAQ (reference sequence). The V and J ends lost 7 bases and 3 bases respectively, with 12 bases between them. The CDR3 has 13 residues. CDR3 bases: TGTGCCAGCACCCGAACCGGATACTATGGCTACACCTTC. Translated, it gives CASTRTGYYGYTF.